The rows below give T cell receptor beta chains drawn from one sample of a study of beta chain features in type 1 diabetes. The repertoire was sequenced with immunoSEQ multiplex PCR; TCRdb's copy has only in-frame clones and lacks some. This sample carries about 280,000 clones, over 14% of them seen once, and the ten largest clones take roughly 0.015%. The material sequenced was naive CD4+ T cells from blood. These receptors all come from a man between 18 and 29 years old with type 1 diabetes. Each CDR3 is given with its conserved first and last residue. Clone size is shown for a subset of rows, as once, few, many or a class of expanded clone.

TRBV5-1	few	CASRVTSGGSLDEQFF
TRBV5-6	NA	CASSLRRGGQGYF
TRBV29-1	many	CSVAGVLNNEQFF
TRBV11-2	few	CASSPQLGQGITEAFF
TRBV11-2	NA	CASINSQLPNTGELFF
TRBV28	few	CASFRAGGLTYEQYF
TRBV30	few	CAWSRIYRDRLSGYTF
TRBV18	NA	CASSLGAGGDGYTF
TRBV13	NA	CASSQGLAGEETQYF
TRBV9	few	CASSVKGGPNEQFF
TRBV29-1	NA	CSVFRDRGIDEQFF
TRBV27	NA	CASRLGLGVMNTEAFF
TRBV7-9	NA	CASSLVLGQPQHF
TRBV29-1	few	CSVAGLHPRGYTF
TRBV15	NA	CATSDTGYANTEAFF
TRBV7-2	NA	CASSLGHAGYTF
TRBV4-3	NA	CASSQTSGGRTDTQYF
TRBV4-2	NA	CASSQDLPSYQPQHF
TRBV7-9	NA	CASSRKPGGPNTGELFF
TRBV29-1	NA	CSVDGTSGEETQYF
TRBV29-1	NA	CSATGLAGSYEQYF
TRBV11-2	few	CASSLRRRGKEQFF